Below, 19 T cell receptor beta chains from the same sample are listed, as sequenced in a study of beta chain features in type 1 diabetes. No cognate antigen is known for these TCRs. Every bit of the isolated RNA underwent reverse transcription, so sequencing read expressed TCRB transcripts. Clones were read by immunoSEQ multiplex PCR, and TCRdb kept only the in-frame ones, dropping some. The sample has 600,000 to 700,000 clones; around an eighth are singletons. Notes on the study in general: For Type 1 diabetes patients, all four CD4+ subsets carried TCRB CDR3s that were moderately but significantly shorter.

The sample taken for sequencing was naive CD4+ T cells from blood. Receptors originate from a man aged 18 to 29 with type 1 diabetes.

The CDR3, as DNA: TGTGCCTGGAGCGGACCCGGGACAGGCGTTGATGAGCAGTTCTTC. Translation gives CAWSGPGTGVDEQFF. The chain combines TRBV30 with TRBJ2-1; TRBD1 matches 8 bases. With V trimmed by 3 bases and J by 8 bases, 12 bases remained unmatched. The CDR3 covers 15 residues. Germline V gene lookup returns CDR1 GTSNPN and CDR2 SVGIG (reference sequence).

The chain couples TRBV14 to TRBJ2-5, with 8 positions matching TRBD1. The end of the DNA fits TRBJ2-7 better, so the J call may be wrong. The germline CDR1 and CDR2 sequences are SGHDN and FVKESK. The CDR3 contains 15 residues. DNA for the CDR3: TGTGCCAGCAGCCCCCGGACAGGGACTTTCTACGAGCAGTACTTC. As protein: CASSPRTGTFYEQYF.

The rearrangement uses TRBV6-6 and TRBJ2-5, with D unresolved. The CDR3 consists of 10 residues. Germline lookup yields CDR1 MNHNY and CDR2 SVGAGI (reference sequence). V was clipped by 7 bases and J by 1 base, with 1 base between them. CDR3 in amino acids: CASTQETQYF. CDR3 coding DNA: TGTGCCAGCACCCAAGAGACCCAGTACTTC.

The rearrangement uses TRBV5-1 and TRBJ2-7, with a tentative D call TRBD2 (5 bases). Germline V gene data show CDR1 as SGHRS and CDR2 as YFSETQ. The CDR3 contains 12 residues. V was cut by 4 bases and J by 0 bases, with 5 bases left in between. In DNA, the CDR3 is TGCGCCAGCAGCCGGGGCTCCTACGAGCAGTACTTC. As protein: CASSRGSYEQYF.

In regard to this clone: Other DNA variants within this sample encode the same CDR3. The rearrangement uses TRBV5-1 and TRBJ2-3, with D possibly matching TRBD2 (6 bases). The length of the CDR3 is 15 residues. Per germline, CDR1 SGHRS and CDR2 YFSETQ. Trimming cost V 0 bases and J 1 base, with 9 bases left between them. CDR3 nucleotide sequence: TGCGCCAGCAGCTTGGTCGGGGGAGGCACAGATACGCAGTATTTT. Its protein is CASSLVGGGTDTQYF. Full variable domain (outside the CDR3, taken from reference TRBV5-1 and TRBJ2-3): KAGVTQTPRYLIKTRGQQVTLSCSPISGHRSVSWYQQTPGQGLQFLFEYFSETQRNKGNFPGRFSGRQFSNSRSEMNVSTLELGDSALYLCASSLVGGGTDTQYFGPGTRLTVL.

CDR3 region: CASSLWPRTTQDSLNTEAFF. The CDR3 coding sequence is TGTGCCAGCAGCCTCTGGCCGCGGACGACCCAGGACAGCTTGAACACTGAAGCTTTCTTT. V and J are TRBV28 and TRBJ1-1, with a tentative D call TRBD1 (6 bases). The V end lost 6 bases, the J end lost 0 bases, and 29 bases lay between the germline ends. The length of the CDR3 is 20 residues. Germline assignment: CDR1 MDHEN and CDR2 SYDVKM.

The rearrangement joins TRBV30 to TRBJ1-4; no reliable D call. There are 15 residues in the CDR3. Germline CDR1 reads GTSNPN; CDR2 reads SVGIG (reference sequence). Trimming took 3 bases from V and 2 from J, leaving 13 bases between them. The CDR3 nucleotides are TGTGCCTGGAGCAGGCGTGAGAGGACTAATGAAAAACTGTTTTTT. Amino acids: CAWSRRERTNEKLFF. Full variable domain (missing parts from reference TRBV30 and TRBJ1-4): SQTIHQWPATLVQPVGSPLSLECTVEGTSNPNLYWYRQAAGRGLQLLFYSVGIGQISSEVPQNLSASRPQDRQFILSSKKLLLSDSGFYLCAWSRRERTNEKLFFGSGTQLSVL.

This clone was recorded a few times. The chain is built from TRBV6-6 and TRBJ1-5, with a possible D match to TRBD1 (5 bases). Per the germline V gene, CDR1 is MNHNY and CDR2 is SVGAGI (reference sequence). The CDR3 extends over 15 amino acids. V was cut by 6 bases and J by 2 bases, with 14 bases left in between. CDR3 coding DNA: TGTGCCAGCAGCCCCGGGGAGGGGCGCAATCAGCCCCAGCATTTT. As protein: CASSPGEGRNQPQHF.

This clone was found a few times. This chain uses TRBV2 with TRBJ1-2; TRBD1 aligns across 9 bases. This CDR3 contains 14 residues. From germline, CDR1 is SNHLY and CDR2 FYNNEI. Trimming removed 3 bases from V and 4 bases from J; junction bases left unmatched: 3. The CDR3, as DNA: TGTGCCAGCAGTGATCCGGGACAGGGCTATGGCTACACCTTC. It codes for CASSDPGQGYGYTF.

This clone was picked up a small number of times. This chain uses TRBV29-1 with TRBJ1-2, with TRBD1 matching 7 bases. Germline CDR1 SQVTM, CDR2 ANQGSEA. V lost 6 bases to trimming and J lost 6 bases; unmatched junction nucleotides: 10. The CDR3 spans 13 residues. The DNA of the CDR3 is TGCAGCGTGGGGAGGGGGCTCGTTCATGGCTACACCTTC. Amino acids: CSVGRGLVHGYTF. Together with reference TRBV29-1 and TRBJ1-2, the CDR3 gives the full variable domain: SAVISQKPSRDICQRGTSLTIQCQVDSQVTMMFWYRQQPGQSLTLIATANQGSEATYESGFVIDKFPISRPNLTFSTLTVSNMSPEDSSIYLCSVGRGLVHGYTFGSGTRLTVV.

This clone has more than one count but fewer than ten. The rearrangement uses TRBV6-5 and TRBJ2-7; D might be TRBD2 (5 bases). With 0 bases removed from V and 1 base from J, the gap between germline ends came to 7 bases. The germline CDR1 and CDR2 sequences are MNHEY and SVGAGI. The length of the CDR3 is 14 residues. In nucleotides, the CDR3 is TGTGCCAGCAGTTACTCGAGGGAGTCCTACGAGCAGTACTTC. Its protein is CASSYSRESYEQYF.

The table lists this clone with a few counts. The chain uses TRBV7-6 and TRBJ1-6, with TRBD1 identical over 7 bases. From germline, CDR1 is SGHVS and CDR2 FNYEAQ. Unmatched junction bases numbered 7, after V lost 5 bases and J lost 9 bases. This CDR3 region has 14 residues. CDR3 loop: CASSLQGPGSPLHF. CDR3 DNA sequence: TGTGCCAGCAGCCTACAGGGGCCAGGTTCACCCCTCCACTTT.

The J gene is TRBJ2-7, the V gene TRBV6-1; D unclear. CDR1 and CDR2 (germline): MNHNS, SASEGT. The V end was cut by 5 bases, the J end by 1 base, with 15 bases between. CDR3 length equals 15 residues. DNA of the CDR3: TGTGCCAGCAGTTTCCGCAGGTTAATGTCCTACGAGCAGTACTTC. This translates into CASSFRRLMSYEQYF.

This clone was picked up a small number of times. This chain joins TRBV6-1 and TRBJ2-3, with 7 bases lining up with TRBD2. Unmatched junction bases numbered 0, after V lost 6 bases and J lost 3 bases. The germline V gene encodes CDR1 MNHNS and CDR2 SASEGT. This CDR3 region has 12 residues. In DNA form, the CDR3 reads TGTGCCAGCAGGCGGGAGACAGATACGCAGTATTTT. Its protein is CASRRETDTQYF.

In its sample, this clone was seen a few times. V usage is TRBV18 and J usage is TRBJ1-5, with D perhaps TRBD1 (5 bases). Trimming cost V 3 bases and J 7 bases, with 10 bases left between them. This CDR3 region has 13 residues. Germline V CDR1 and CDR2: KGHSH, LQKENI. The CDR3 loop is CASSPAGDQPQHF. DNA for the CDR3: TGTGCCAGCTCACCTGCGGGGGACCAGCCCCAGCATTTT.

V gene TRBV7-9 combines with J gene TRBJ2-1, with 9 bases that match TRBD2. CDR3 size: 15 residues. V shed 5 bases and J 4 bases; nucleotides not matched to a gene: 6. Germline V gene lookup returns CDR1 SEHNR and CDR2 FQNEAQ (reference sequence). CDR3 in amino acids: CASSPRTSVYNEQFF. DNA for the CDR3: TGTGCCAGCAGCCCTCGGACTAGCGTGTACAATGAGCAGTTCTTC.

This clone was observed a few times. The chain recombines TRBV13 with TRBJ2-1; possibly TRBD2 for D (7 bases). V lost 5 bases, J lost 8 bases, and 19 bases lay in between. The CDR3 extends over 15 amino acids. Germline V gene data show CDR1 as PRHDT and CDR2 as FYEKMQ (reference sequence). The CDR3 reads CASSQTGTREDEQFF. The CDR3 DNA follows: TGTGCCAGCAGCCAAACAGGGACTCGGGAGGATGAGCAGTTCTTC.

This clone was counted a few times. The rearrangement joins TRBV6-5 to TRBJ1-1; D uncertain. Germline V gene lookup returns CDR1 MNHEY and CDR2 SVGAGI. The CDR3 loop spans 13 amino acids. Deletions cut 4 bases from V and 3 bases from J, with 9 bases between. In DNA, the CDR3 is TGTGCCAGCAGTTCCTCAGAGGACACTGAAGCTTTCTTT. Its protein is CASSSSEDTEAFF.

As for this clone: Other DNA sequences in this sample translate to the same CDR3. V usage is TRBV20-1 and J usage is TRBJ2-5, with D hard to call. The V and J ends lost 6 bases and 5 bases respectively, with 7 bases between them. Germline CDR1 is DFQATT and CDR2 is SNEGSKA (reference sequence). CDR3 length: 10 amino acids. CDR3 protein: CSASGETQYF. The CDR3 DNA follows: TGCAGTGCAAGTGGGGAGACCCAGTACTTC.